The entry below describes one T cell receptor (beta chain). The data derive from a study of blood T cell repertoires in COVID-19. Profiled with immunoSEQ multiplex PCR; TCRdb holds only in-frame clones, not every one. Of 330,000 or so clones listed, over 80% are singletons. Seattle-derived patients entered the study during active infection and were followed longitudinally. Germline V gene data show CDR1 as LGHDT and CDR2 as YNNKEL (reference sequence). The V gene end was trimmed by 2 bases and the J gene end by 0 bases; junction bases not matched to a gene: 9. CDR3 length equals 18 residues. The V and J genes are TRBV3-1 (or the pseudogene TRBV3-2) and TRBJ1-5; 8 positions agree with TRBD1. This clonotype was obtained from a man aged 25 to 45 with COVID-19, enrolled during active disease. The sequenced sample consisted of peripheral blood. The CDR3 sequence is CASSQSGTGIYSNQPQHF. DNA for the CDR3: TGTGCCAGCAGCCAATCCGGGACAGGAATTTATAGCAATCAGCCCCAGCATTTT.